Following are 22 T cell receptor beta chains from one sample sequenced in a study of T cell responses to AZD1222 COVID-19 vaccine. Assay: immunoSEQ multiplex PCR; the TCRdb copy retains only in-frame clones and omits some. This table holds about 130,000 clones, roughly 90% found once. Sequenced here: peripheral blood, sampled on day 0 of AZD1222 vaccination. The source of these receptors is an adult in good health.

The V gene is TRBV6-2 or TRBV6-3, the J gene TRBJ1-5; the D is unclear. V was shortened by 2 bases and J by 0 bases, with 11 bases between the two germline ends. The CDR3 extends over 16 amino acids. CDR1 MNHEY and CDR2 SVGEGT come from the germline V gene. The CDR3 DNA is TGTGCCAGCAGTTACCCGGCCGGGGATAGCAATCAGCCCCAGCATTTT. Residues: CASSYPAGDSNQPQHF.

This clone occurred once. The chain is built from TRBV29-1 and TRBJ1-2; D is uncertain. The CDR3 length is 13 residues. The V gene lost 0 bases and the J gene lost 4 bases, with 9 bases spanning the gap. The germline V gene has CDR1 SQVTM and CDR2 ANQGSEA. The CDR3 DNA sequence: TGCAGCGTTGAAGAAACGGCTCTCTATGGCTACACCTTC. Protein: CSVEETALYGYTF. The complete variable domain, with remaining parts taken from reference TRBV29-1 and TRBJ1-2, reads SAVISQKPSRDICQRGTSLTIQCQVDSQVTMMFWYRQQPGQSLTLIATANQGSEATYESGFVIDKFPISRPNLTFSTLTVSNMSPEDSSIYLCSVEETALYGYTFGSGTRLTVV.

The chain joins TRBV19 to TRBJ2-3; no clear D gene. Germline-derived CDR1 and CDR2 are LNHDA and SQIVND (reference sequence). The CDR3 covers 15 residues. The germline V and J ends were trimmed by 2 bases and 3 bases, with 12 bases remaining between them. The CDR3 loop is CASSIPSEATDTQYF. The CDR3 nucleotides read TGTGCCAGTAGTATACCAAGCGAGGCAACAGATACGCAGTATTTT.

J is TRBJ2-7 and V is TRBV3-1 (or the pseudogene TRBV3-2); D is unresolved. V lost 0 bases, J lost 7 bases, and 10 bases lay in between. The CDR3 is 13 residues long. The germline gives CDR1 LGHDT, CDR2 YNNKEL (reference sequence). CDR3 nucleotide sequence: TGTGCCAGCAGCCAAGATTGGACGGAAGAGCAGTACTTC. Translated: CASSQDWTEEQYF.

CDR3 residues: CSVSNGGIYNEQFF. The CDR3 DNA follows: TGCAGCGTTTCGAACGGGGGAATTTACAATGAGCAGTTCTTC. This chain links TRBV29-1 with TRBJ2-1, with a weak D call TRBD2 (6 bases). V dropped 5 bases and J dropped 4 bases, with 15 bases sitting between them. The CDR3 has 14 residues. CDR1 is SQVTM, CDR2 ANQGSEA, per germline.

The CDR3 region is CASSIQGGGGTEAFF. CDR3 sequence (DNA): TGTGCCAGCAGCATCCAGGGTGGAGGGGGGACTGAAGCTTTCTTT. V gene TRBV7-8 combines with J gene TRBJ1-1; D perhaps matches TRBD1 (6 bases). The germline V gene encodes CDR1 SGHVS and CDR2 FQNEAQ. The germline V and J ends were trimmed by 5 bases and 5 bases, with 18 bases remaining between them. This CDR3 is 15 amino acids long.

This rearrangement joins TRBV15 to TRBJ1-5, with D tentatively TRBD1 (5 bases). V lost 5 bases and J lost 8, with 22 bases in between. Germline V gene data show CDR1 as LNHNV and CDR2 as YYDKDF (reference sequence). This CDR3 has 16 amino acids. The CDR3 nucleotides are TGTGCCACCAGCCCCCCCGGGGGGAGGGGCTTTAAGCCCCAGCATTTT. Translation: CATSPPGGRGFKPQHF.

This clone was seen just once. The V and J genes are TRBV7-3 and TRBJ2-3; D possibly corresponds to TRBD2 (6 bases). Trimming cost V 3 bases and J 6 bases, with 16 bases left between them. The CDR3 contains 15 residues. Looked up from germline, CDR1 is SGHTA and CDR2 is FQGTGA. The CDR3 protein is CASSLGGRVEDTQYF. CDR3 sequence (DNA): TGTGCCAGCAGCTTGGGGGGTCGTGTCGAGGATACGCAGTATTTT.

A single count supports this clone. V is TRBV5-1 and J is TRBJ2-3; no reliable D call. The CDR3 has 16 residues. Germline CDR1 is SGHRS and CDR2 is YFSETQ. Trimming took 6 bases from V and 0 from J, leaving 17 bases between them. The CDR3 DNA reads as TGCGCCAGCACCCTGGTGCTGGGATCTAGCACAGATACGCAGTATTTT. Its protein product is CASTLVLGSSTDTQYF. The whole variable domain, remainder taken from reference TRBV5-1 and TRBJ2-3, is KAGVTQTPRYLIKTRGQQVTLSCSPISGHRSVSWYQQTPGQGLQFLFEYFSETQRNKGNFPGRFSGRQFSNSRSEMNVSTLELGDSALYLCASTLVLGSSTDTQYFGPGTRLTVL.

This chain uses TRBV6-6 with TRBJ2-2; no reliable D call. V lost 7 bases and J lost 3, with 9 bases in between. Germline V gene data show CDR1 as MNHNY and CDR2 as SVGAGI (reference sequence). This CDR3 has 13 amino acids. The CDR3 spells CASTWADTGELFF. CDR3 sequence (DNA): TGTGCCAGCACGTGGGCGGACACCGGGGAGCTGTTTTTT.

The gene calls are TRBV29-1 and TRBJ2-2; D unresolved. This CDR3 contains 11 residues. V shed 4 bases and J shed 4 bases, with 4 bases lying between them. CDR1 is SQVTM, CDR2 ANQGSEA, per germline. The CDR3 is CSVGFTGELFF. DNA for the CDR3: TGCAGCGTTGGGTTCACCGGGGAGCTGTTTTTT.

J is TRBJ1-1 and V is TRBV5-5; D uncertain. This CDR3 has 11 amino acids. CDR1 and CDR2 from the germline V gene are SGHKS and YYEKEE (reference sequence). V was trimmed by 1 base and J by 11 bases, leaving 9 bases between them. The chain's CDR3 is CASSLKDVAFF. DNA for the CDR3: TGTGCCAGCAGCTTGAAGGACGTGGCTTTCTTT.

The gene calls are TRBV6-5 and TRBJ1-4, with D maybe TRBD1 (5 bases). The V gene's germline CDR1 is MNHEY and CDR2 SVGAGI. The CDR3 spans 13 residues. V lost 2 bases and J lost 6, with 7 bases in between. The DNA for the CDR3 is TGTGCCAGCAGTTACGGGGGTTATGAAAAACTGTTTTTT. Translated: CASSYGGYEKLFF.

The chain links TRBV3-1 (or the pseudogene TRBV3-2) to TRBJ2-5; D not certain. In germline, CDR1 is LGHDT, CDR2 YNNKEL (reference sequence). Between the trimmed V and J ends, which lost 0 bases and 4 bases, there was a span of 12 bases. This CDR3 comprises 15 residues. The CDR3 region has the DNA TGTGCCAGCAGCCAAGATCCCGGGTTGGGAGAGACCCAGTACTTC. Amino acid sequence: CASSQDPGLGETQYF.

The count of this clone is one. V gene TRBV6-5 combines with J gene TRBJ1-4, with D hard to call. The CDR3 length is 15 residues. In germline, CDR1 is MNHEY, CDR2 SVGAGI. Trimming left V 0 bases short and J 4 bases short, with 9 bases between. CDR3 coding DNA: TGTGCCAGCAGTTACTCGGGCGGCCTTAATGAAAAACTGTTTTTT. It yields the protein CASSYSGGLNEKLFF.

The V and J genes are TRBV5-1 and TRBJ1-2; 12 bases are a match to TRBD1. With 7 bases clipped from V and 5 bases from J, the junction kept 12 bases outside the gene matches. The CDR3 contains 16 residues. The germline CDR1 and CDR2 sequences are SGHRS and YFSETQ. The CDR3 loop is CASGSYEGQGAYGYTF. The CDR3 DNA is TGCGCCAGCGGTTCTTACGAGGGACAGGGGGCATATGGCTACACCTTC.

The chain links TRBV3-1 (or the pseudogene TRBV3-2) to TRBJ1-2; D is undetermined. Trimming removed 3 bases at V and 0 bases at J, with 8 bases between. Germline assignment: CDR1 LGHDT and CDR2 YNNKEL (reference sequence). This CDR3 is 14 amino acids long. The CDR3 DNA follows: TGTGCCAGCAGCCACGCAGATGCTAACTATGGCTACACCTTC. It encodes CASSHADANYGYTF.

The DNA of the CDR3 is TGCGCCAGCAGTCCGGGACACACCATATATTTT. Its translation: CASSPGHTIYF. J is TRBJ1-3 and V is TRBV4-1; a possible D gene is TRBD1 (5 bases). Germline V gives CDR1 MGHRA, CDR2 YSYEKL. V was cut by 6 bases and J by 8 bases, with 8 bases left in between. The CDR3 has 11 residues.

CDR3 bases: TGTGCCTGGAGTGTTGACGGTAGCAATCAGCCCCAGCATTTT. The encoded protein is CAWSVDGSNQPQHF. The rearrangement links TRBV30 to TRBJ1-5; D gene unclear. This CDR3 comprises 14 residues. V was pared by 0 bases and J by 0 bases, with 6 bases between. Germline values: CDR1 GTSNPN, CDR2 SVGIG (reference sequence).

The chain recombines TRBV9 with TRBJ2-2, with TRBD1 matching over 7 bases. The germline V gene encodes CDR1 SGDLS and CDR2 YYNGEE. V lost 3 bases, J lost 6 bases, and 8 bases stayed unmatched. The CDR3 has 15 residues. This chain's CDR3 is CASSGDREGSGELFF. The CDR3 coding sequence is TGTGCCAGCAGCGGCGACAGGGAAGGATCCGGGGAGCTGTTTTTT.

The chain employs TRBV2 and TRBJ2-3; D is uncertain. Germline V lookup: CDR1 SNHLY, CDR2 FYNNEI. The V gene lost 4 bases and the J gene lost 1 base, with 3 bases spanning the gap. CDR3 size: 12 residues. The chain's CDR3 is CASSVGTDTQYF. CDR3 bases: TGTGCCAGCAGTGTTGGCACAGATACGCAGTATTTT.

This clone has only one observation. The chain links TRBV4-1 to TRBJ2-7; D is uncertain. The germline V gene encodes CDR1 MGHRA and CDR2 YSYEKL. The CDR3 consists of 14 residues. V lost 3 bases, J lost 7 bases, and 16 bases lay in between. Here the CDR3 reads CASSHPARGNEQYF. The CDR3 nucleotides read TGCGCCAGCAGCCACCCGGCCCGCGGTAATGAGCAGTACTTC.